The 28 T cell receptor beta chains in this list originate from one sample, sequenced in a study of T-cell reconstitution after alpha-beta-depleted transplantation in children. TCRbeta library preparation incorporated unique molecular identifiers. TCRdb fed the PCR reads into MiXCR, producing one record per CDR3 protein. The profile shows just under 350,000 distinct CDR3 sequences, 15% to 20% of them singletons. The sample in question was PBMCs, mostly from graft donor cells, obtained 360 days after TCRalphabeta/CD19-depleted stem cell transplant. The receptors come from a male patient aged 2-15 years who had a stem cell transplant for acute lymphoblastic leukemia, so the T cells may come from the graft donor.

This clonotype has ten or more counts. V and J are TRBV4-1 and TRBJ2-5; unclear D gene. Trimming cost V 1 base and J 4 bases, with 4 bases left between them. The CDR3 has 12 amino acids. The germline V gene encodes CDR1 MGHRA and CDR2 YSYEKL. This chain's CDR3 is CASSQGGETQYF. Here the CDR3 DNA reads TGCGCCAGCAGCCAAGGGGGAGAGACCCAGTACTTC.

Many counts were recorded for this clonotype. The chain joins TRBV7-9 to TRBJ2-7, with TRBD2 matching 15 bases. Germline CDR1 reads SEHNR; CDR2 reads FQNEAQ (reference sequence). Unmatched junction bases numbered 9, after V lost 4 bases and J lost 2 bases. The CDR3 sequence is 18 residues long. CDR3 DNA sequence: TGTGCCAGCAGCTCCGGACTAGCGGGAGGGCCGAAGACCTACGAGCAGTACTTC. Translated: CASSSGLAGGPKTYEQYF.

In its sample, this clonotype was seen a few times. The rearrangement joins TRBV7-9 to TRBJ2-7; 7 nucleotides agree with TRBD2. Germline V CDR1 and CDR2: SEHNR, FQNEAQ (reference sequence). The V segment lost 5 bases and the J segment 12 bases; nucleotides outside the gene matches: 7. The CDR3 extends over 11 amino acids. DNA of the CDR3: TGTGCCAGCAGCCCCGGGACTACGCCGTACTTC. Translating gives CASSPGTTPYF.

This clonotype was found many times. The gene calls are TRBV7-9 and TRBJ1-1; D may be TRBD1 (6 bases). V was clipped by 2 bases and J by 3 bases, with 13 bases between them. The CDR3 is 15 amino acids. The V gene's germline CDR1 is SEHNR and CDR2 FQNEAQ (reference sequence). The chain's CDR3 is CASSLTGFTYTEAFF. CDR3 DNA sequence: TGTGCCAGCAGCTTAACAGGGTTTACGTACACTGAAGCTTTCTTT.

J is TRBJ2-1 and V is TRBV4-3, with 10 bases that match TRBD2. The CDR3 runs to 14 residues. V lost 4 bases and J lost 8; bases outside the gene matches: 5. Germline V gene sequence: CDR1 LGHNA, CDR2 YSLEER. Written as DNA, the CDR3 is TGCGCCAGCAGCCCCGGACTAGCGGTCTATGAGCAGTTCTTC. This translates into CASSPGLAVYEQFF.

This clonotype was seen a handful of times. This chain joins TRBV6-2 or TRBV6-3 and TRBJ2-7; D uncertain. The CDR3 has 13 amino acids. Germline V gives CDR1 MNHEY, CDR2 SVGEGT. V was trimmed by 2 bases and J by 4 bases, leaving 9 bases between them. CDR3 nucleotide sequence: TGTGCCAGCAGTTACCCGACCGTATACGAGCAGTACTTC. As protein: CASSYPTVYEQYF.

Many counts were recorded for this clonotype. The J gene is TRBJ2-1, the V gene TRBV7-2; 7 nucleotides align to TRBD1. V shed 3 bases, J shed 1 base, and the junction held 9 bases outside the gene matches. Germline CDR1 reads SGHTA; CDR2 reads FQGNSA. This CDR3 contains 17 residues. CDR3 DNA sequence: TGTGCCAGCAGCTTTAATACTAACAGGGGTTCCTACAATGAGCAGTTCTTC. Protein product: CASSFNTNRGSYNEQFF. Using reference TRBV7-2 and TRBJ2-1 for the parts outside the CDR3, the full variable domain is GAGVSQSPSNKVTEKGKDVELRCDPISGHTALYWYRQSLGQGLEFLIYFQGNSAPDKSGLPSDRFSAERTGGSVSTLTIQRTQQEDSAVYLCASSFNTNRGSYNEQFFGPGTRLTVL.

This clonotype was seen only a few times. The gene calls are TRBV29-1 and TRBJ2-7, with D tentatively TRBD2 (6 bases). CDR1 SQVTM and CDR2 ANQGSEA come from the germline V gene. The CDR3 runs to 13 residues. Between the trimmed V and J ends, which lost 3 bases and 3 bases, there was a span of 12 bases. CDR3 region: CSVDGGSGYEQYF. The CDR3 nucleotides are TGCAGCGTTGATGGAGGGAGTGGCTACGAGCAGTACTTC.

This clonotype was found many times. The chain carries TRBV20-1 and TRBJ2-5; D unresolved. The V gene's germline CDR1 is DFQATT and CDR2 SNEGSKA (reference sequence). V lost 5 bases and J 0 bases, leaving 7 bases between the germline ends. The CDR3 runs to 12 residues. CDR3 coding DNA: TGCAGTGCTGCTGAGTACCAAGAGACCCAGTACTTC. This encodes CSAAEYQETQYF.

This clonotype was seen a handful of times. This sequence joins TRBV7-6 and TRBJ2-6; the D is unclear. Trimming shortened V by 2 bases and J by 0 bases, and 17 bases separated the two germline ends. The germline V gene has CDR1 SGHVS and CDR2 FNYEAQ. The length of the CDR3 is 19 residues. CDR3 in amino acids: CASSLRSRATFSGANVLTF. CDR3 bases: TGTGCCAGCAGCTTACGGTCACGGGCTACTTTCTCTGGGGCCAACGTCCTGACTTTC.

This clonotype was counted a few times. This sequence joins TRBV28 and TRBJ2-1; 11 bases match TRBD2. CDR3 length: 15 residues. Germline CDR1 is MDHEN and CDR2 is SYDVKM. The V and J ends lost 6 bases and 6 bases, in that order; junction bases with no gene match: 7. The CDR3 here is CASSVLAGVVNEQFF. For the CDR3, the DNA is TGTGCCAGCAGCGTACTAGCGGGAGTTGTCAATGAGCAGTTCTTC.

Only a few counts were recorded for this clonotype. The rearrangement links TRBV4-3 to TRBJ1-4; D is perhaps TRBD1 (5 bases). The CDR3 covers 15 residues. From germline, CDR1 is LGHNA and CDR2 YSLEER. V was trimmed by 1 base and J by 7 bases, leaving 13 bases between them. In DNA form, the CDR3 reads TGCGCCAGCAGCCAAGTGAGCAGGGCAGGTGAAAAACTGTTTTTT. It encodes CASSQVSRAGEKLFF.

This clonotype has more than one count but fewer than ten. The chain joins TRBV6-5 to TRBJ2-7, with 7 bases that match TRBD1. The length of the CDR3 is 15 residues. The V and J ends lost 2 bases and 6 bases, in that order; junction bases with no gene match: 10. The V gene's germline CDR1 is MNHEY and CDR2 SVGAGI. Here the CDR3 reads CASSYRGGLGGEQYF. The CDR3 nucleotides read TGTGCCAGCAGTTACCGAGGGGGCCTTGGGGGCGAGCAGTACTTC.

V gene TRBV7-2 combines with J gene TRBJ2-5, with a possible D match to TRBD1 (5 bases). The CDR3 covers 16 residues. Per germline, CDR1 SGHTA and CDR2 FQGNSA. Trimming cost V 2 bases and J 4 bases, with 17 bases left between them. The CDR3 DNA sequence: TGTGCCAGCAGCTTACATGCAAGGGGTTCAGGAGAGACCCAGTACTTC. As protein: CASSLHARGSGETQYF.

Many counts were recorded for this clonotype. The chain combines TRBV20-1 with TRBJ2-3; 7 bases align to TRBD2. Germline CDR1 DFQATT, CDR2 SNEGSKA (reference sequence). With V trimmed by 3 bases and J by 1 base, 16 bases remained unmatched. The CDR3 has 18 amino acids. The CDR3 region is CSASAGTTTSLRTDTQYF. In DNA, the CDR3 is TGCAGTGCTAGTGCCGGGACTACGACCTCTCTACGCACAGATACGCAGTATTTT.

The V call is TRBV5-5, the J call TRBJ1-5, with D possibly TRBD1 on 6 matching bases. From germline, CDR1 is SGHKS and CDR2 YYEKEE (reference sequence). This CDR3 contains 13 residues. Trimming took 4 bases from V and 3 from J, leaving 8 bases between them. The CDR3 loop reads CASSRTDNQPQHF. The CDR3 nucleotides are TGTGCCAGCAGCCGGACAGACAATCAGCCCCAGCATTTT.

This chain links TRBV24-1 with TRBJ2-3, with D unresolved. There are 16 residues in the CDR3. Germline CDR1 reads KGHDR; CDR2 reads SFDVKD. The CDR3 DNA reads as TGTGGGGCCAGTGACCGGAGAGGACGCCTCACAGATACGCAGTATTTT. Translated: CGASDRRGRLTDTQYF.

This clonotype has only a few counts. The chain couples TRBV18 to TRBJ2-5, with TRBD2 identical over 9 bases. This CDR3 region has 16 residues. CDR1 is KGHSH and CDR2 is LQKENI in the germline V gene. With 3 bases clipped from V and 4 bases from J, the junction kept 9 bases outside the gene matches. Here the CDR3 reads CASSPRLTSGGETQYF. Here the CDR3 DNA reads TGTGCCAGCTCACCGAGGCTGACTAGCGGTGGAGAGACCCAGTACTTC.

The chain links TRBV7-6 to TRBJ1-5; D unresolved. Trimming removed 1 base at V and 6 bases at J, with 7 bases between. CDR1 and CDR2 (germline): SGHVS, FNYEAQ. The CDR3 sequence is 13 residues long. For the CDR3, the DNA is TGTGCCAGCAGCTTAGGGAAGGGTCAGCCCCAGCATTTT. Its protein product is CASSLGKGQPQHF.

This clonotype was counted only a few times. J is TRBJ2-7 and V is TRBV29-1, with 10 bases that match TRBD2. Looked up from germline, CDR1 is SQVTM and CDR2 is ANQGSEA. V shed 6 bases, J shed 6 bases, and the junction held 11 bases outside the gene matches. The CDR3 covers 14 residues. CDR3 residues: CSVSGLAGGPEQYF. Here the CDR3 DNA reads TGCAGCGTCTCTGGGTTAGCGGGAGGTCCCGAGCAGTACTTC.

The chain recombines TRBV5-6 with TRBJ2-1; TRBD1 matches at 8 bases. J gave up 7 bases and V 0 bases, and 6 bases lay outside the gene matches. Germline V gene lookup returns CDR1 SGHDT and CDR2 YYEEEE. This CDR3 has 15 amino acids. The CDR3 region has the DNA TGTGCCAGCAGCTTGGCGAGACAGGGGTGGAATGAGCAGTTCTTC. Its translation: CASSLARQGWNEQFF. Full variable domain (missing parts from reference TRBV5-6 and TRBJ2-1): DAGVTQSPTHLIKTRGQQVTLRCSPKSGHDTVSWYQQALGQGPQFIFQYYEEEERQRGNFPDRFSGHQFPNYSSELNVNALLLGDSALYLCASSLARQGWNEQFFGPGTRLTVL.

Many counts were recorded for this clonotype. This chain links TRBV12-3 or TRBV12-4 with TRBJ1-4; D not certain. The CDR3 loop spans 11 amino acids. Trimming removed 3 bases from V and 7 bases from J, with 3 bases in between. In nucleotides, the CDR3 is TGTGCCAGCAGTTTGGGTGAAAAACTGTTTTTT. Translated, it gives CASSLGEKLFF.

This clonotype was recorded at least ten times. The chain has TRBV27 and TRBJ1-5; 7 positions match TRBD1. V was pared by 3 bases and J by 4 bases, with 3 bases of the junction left unmatched. Germline V gene lookup returns CDR1 MNHEY and CDR2 SMNVEV (reference sequence). This CDR3 region has 14 residues. The CDR3 here is CASSFQGGNQPQHF. CDR3 sequence (DNA): TGTGCCAGCAGTTTCCAGGGGGGGAATCAGCCCCAGCATTTT.

This clonotype turned up a few times. This chain uses TRBV20-1 with TRBJ2-2; D uncertain. CDR3 length: 13 residues. CDR1 and CDR2 (germline): DFQATT, SNEGSKA (reference sequence). The V end lost 1 base, the J end lost 8 bases, and 11 bases lay between the germline ends. The CDR3 protein is CSARAPHRGELFF. The CDR3 region has the DNA TGCAGTGCTAGAGCCCCGCACCGTGGGGAGCTGTTTTTT.

This clonotype was seen only a few times. The V and J genes are TRBV29-1 and TRBJ2-3; 8 nucleotides match TRBD2. This CDR3 is 14 amino acids long. J was trimmed by 5 bases and V by 6 bases; bases with no gene match: 10. Germline V gene sequence: CDR1 SQVTM, CDR2 ANQGSEA. CDR3 sequence reads: CSVRYWRGEDTQYF. The CDR3 region has the DNA TGCAGCGTCAGATATTGGCGGGGGGAAGATACGCAGTATTTT.

This clonotype was seen only a few times. CDR3 nucleotides: TGCGCCAGCAGCCAGCCTGACAGGCGAAGTAGCAATCAGCCCCAGCATTTT. As protein: CASSQPDRRSSNQPQHF. The rearrangement joins TRBV4-3 to TRBJ1-5; a weak D match, TRBD1 (6 bases). The CDR3 extends over 17 amino acids. Looked up from germline, CDR1 is LGHNA and CDR2 is YSLEER. Trimming removed 3 bases from V and 0 bases from J, with 15 bases in between.

The sample holds a few counts of this clonotype. The J gene is TRBJ1-2, the V gene TRBV7-6, with 9 bases identical to TRBD1. Per the germline V gene, CDR1 is SGHVS and CDR2 is FNYEAQ. The CDR3 has 16 residues. The V gene end was trimmed by 3 bases and the J gene end by 4 bases; junction bases not matched to a gene: 9. CDR3: CASSLGQGIVGYGYTF. DNA of the CDR3: TGTGCCAGCAGCTTGGGACAGGGTATAGTTGGCTATGGCTACACCTTC.

The rearrangement uses TRBV5-1 and TRBJ2-7; D ambiguous. The CDR3 consists of 14 residues. V lost 0 bases to trimming and J lost 3 bases, with 10 bases between them. Looked up from germline, CDR1 is SGHRS and CDR2 is YFSETQ. CDR3 bases: TGCGCCAGCAGCTTGGGCGCAAGGGACTACGAGCAGTACTTC. This encodes CASSLGARDYEQYF.